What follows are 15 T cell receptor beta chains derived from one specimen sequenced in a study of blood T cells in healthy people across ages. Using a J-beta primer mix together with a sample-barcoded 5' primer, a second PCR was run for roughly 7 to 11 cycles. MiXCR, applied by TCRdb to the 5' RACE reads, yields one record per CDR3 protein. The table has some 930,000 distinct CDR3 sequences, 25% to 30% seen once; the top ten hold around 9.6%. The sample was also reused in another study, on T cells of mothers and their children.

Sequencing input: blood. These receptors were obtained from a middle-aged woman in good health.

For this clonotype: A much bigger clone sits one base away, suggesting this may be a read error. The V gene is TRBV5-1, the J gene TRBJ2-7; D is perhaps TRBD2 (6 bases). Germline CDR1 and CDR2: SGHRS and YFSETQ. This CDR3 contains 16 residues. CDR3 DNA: TGCGCCAGCAACTTGGCATCTTCGCTCGGGGGAAACGAGCAGTACTTC. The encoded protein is CASNLASSLGGNEQYF.

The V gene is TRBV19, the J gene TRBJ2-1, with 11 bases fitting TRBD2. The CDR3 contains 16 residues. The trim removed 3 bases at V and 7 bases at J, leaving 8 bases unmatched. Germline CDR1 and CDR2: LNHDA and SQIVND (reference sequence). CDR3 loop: CASSIPGGLAENEQFF. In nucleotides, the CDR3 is TGTGCCAGTAGTATCCCTGGGGGACTAGCGGAGAATGAGCAGTTCTTC.

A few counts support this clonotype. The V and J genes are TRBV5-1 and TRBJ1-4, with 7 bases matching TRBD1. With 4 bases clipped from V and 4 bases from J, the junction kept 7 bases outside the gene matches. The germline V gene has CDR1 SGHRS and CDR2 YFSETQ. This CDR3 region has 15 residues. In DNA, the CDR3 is TGCGCCAGCAGCCCACAACAGGGGAGTAATGAAAAACTGTTTTTT. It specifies CASSPQQGSNEKLFF.

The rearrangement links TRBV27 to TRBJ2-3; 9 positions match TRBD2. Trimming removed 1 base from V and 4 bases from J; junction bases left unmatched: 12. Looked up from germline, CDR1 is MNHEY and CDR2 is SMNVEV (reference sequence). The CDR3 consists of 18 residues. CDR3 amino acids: CASSLYYSAGGAADTQYF. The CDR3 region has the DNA TGTGCCAGCAGTTTATATTACTCGGCGGGGGGGGCCGCAGATACGCAGTATTTT.

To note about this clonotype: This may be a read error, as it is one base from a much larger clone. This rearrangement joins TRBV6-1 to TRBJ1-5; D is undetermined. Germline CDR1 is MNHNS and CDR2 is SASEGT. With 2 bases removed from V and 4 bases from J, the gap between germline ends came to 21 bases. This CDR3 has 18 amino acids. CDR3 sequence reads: CASSETGRGYGVNQPQHF. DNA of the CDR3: TGTGCCAGCAGTGAAACCGGTCGAGGGTACGGGGTTAATCAGCCCCAGCATTTT.

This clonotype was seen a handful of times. In nucleotides, the CDR3 is TGCGCCAGCAGCTTGGTGGCCGGGACTGCCTACGGCTACACCTTC. Translating gives CASSLVAGTAYGYTF. The V call is TRBV5-1, the J call TRBJ1-2; D is perhaps TRBD1 (5 bases). Germline lookup yields CDR1 SGHRS and CDR2 YFSETQ. V was pared by 0 bases and J by 8 bases, with 17 bases between. The CDR3 is made up of 15 amino acids.

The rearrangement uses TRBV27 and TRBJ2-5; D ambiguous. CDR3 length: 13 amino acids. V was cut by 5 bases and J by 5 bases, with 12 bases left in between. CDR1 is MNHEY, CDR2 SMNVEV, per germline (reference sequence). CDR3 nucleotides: TGTGCCAGCAGTCGGCCCCCCTCGGAGACCCAGTACTTC. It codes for CASSRPPSETQYF.

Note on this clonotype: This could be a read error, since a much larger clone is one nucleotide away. CDR3 sequence (DNA): TGCGCCAGCAACCAAGATATGGACAAAAGTGGCTATGGCTACACCTTC. It translates to CASNQDMDKSGYGYTF. This chain connects TRBV4-1 to TRBJ1-2; a possible D gene is TRBD1 (5 bases). This CDR3 is built from 16 residues. Germline V CDR1 and CDR2: MGHRA, YSYEKL.

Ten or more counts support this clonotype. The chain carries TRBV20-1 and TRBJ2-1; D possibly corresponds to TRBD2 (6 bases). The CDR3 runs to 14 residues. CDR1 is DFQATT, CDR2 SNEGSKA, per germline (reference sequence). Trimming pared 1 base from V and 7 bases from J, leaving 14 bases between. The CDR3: CSARGGLTGNEQFF. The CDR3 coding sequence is TGCAGTGCTAGAGGAGGACTAACGGGGAATGAGCAGTTCTTC.

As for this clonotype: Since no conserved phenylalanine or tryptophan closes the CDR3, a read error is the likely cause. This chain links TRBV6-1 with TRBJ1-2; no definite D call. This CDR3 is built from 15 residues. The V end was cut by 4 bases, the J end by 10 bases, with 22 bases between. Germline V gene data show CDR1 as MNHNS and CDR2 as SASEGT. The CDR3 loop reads CASSGELGAPSLYTL. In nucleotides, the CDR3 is TGTGCCAGCAGTGGTGAGCTGGGCGCCCCCTCCCTCTACACCTTA.

CDR3 bases: TGTGCCAGCAGCTTCCGGGACAGGGATATCTGGGCCAAAAACATTCAGTACTTC. This sequence encodes CASSFRDRDIWAKNIQYF. The chain has TRBV5-6 and TRBJ2-4; 9 bases are shared with TRBD1. Germline-derived CDR1 and CDR2 are SGHDT and YYEEEE. The CDR3 extends over 18 amino acids. The ends lost 2 bases at V and 1 base at J; junction bases unmatched: 10.

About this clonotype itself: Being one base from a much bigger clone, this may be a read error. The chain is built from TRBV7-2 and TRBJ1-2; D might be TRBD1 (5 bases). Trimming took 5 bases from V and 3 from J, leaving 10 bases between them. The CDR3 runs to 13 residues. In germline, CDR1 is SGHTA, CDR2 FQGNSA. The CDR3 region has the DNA TGTGCCAGCAGCGGAGGGGTCTACTATGGCTACACCTTC. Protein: CASSGGVYYGYTF.

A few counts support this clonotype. The CDR3 protein is CASSEIGRLPEQYF. DNA for the CDR3: TGTGCCAGCAGTGAAATAGGGCGGCTTCCCGAGCAGTACTTC. The genes are TRBV6-1 and TRBJ2-7; D is unclear. CDR3 size: 14 residues. Germline CDR1 and CDR2: MNHNS and SASEGT. The V and J ends lost 2 bases and 6 bases respectively, with 14 bases between them.

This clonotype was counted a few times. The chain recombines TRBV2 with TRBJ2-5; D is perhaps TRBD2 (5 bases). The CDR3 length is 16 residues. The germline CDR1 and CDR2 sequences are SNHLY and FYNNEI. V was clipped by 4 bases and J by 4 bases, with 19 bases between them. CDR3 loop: CASSALPLGVTETQYF. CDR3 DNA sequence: TGTGCCAGCAGTGCCTTACCGCTCGGGGTAACAGAGACCCAGTACTTC.

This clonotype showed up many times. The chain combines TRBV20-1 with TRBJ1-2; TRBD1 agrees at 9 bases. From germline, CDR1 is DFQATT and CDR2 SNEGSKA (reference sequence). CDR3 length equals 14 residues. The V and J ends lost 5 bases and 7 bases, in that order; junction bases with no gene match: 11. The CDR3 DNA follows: TGCAGTGCTCCCACCGTACAGGGGGCGATTGGCTACACCTTC. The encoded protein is CSAPTVQGAIGYTF.